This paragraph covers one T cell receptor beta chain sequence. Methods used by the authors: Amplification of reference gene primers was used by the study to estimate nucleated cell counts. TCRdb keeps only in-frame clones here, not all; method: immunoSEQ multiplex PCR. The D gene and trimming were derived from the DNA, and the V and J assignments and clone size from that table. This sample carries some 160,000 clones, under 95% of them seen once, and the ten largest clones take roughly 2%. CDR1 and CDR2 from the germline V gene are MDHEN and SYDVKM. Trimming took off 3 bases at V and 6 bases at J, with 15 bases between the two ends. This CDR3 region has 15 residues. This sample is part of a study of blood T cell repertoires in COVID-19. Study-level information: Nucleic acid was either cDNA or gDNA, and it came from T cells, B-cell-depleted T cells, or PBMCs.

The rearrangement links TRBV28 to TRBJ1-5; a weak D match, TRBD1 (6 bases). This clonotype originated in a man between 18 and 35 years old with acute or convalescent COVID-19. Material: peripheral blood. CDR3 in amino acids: CASSFQGRSIQPQHF. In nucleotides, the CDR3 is TGTGCCAGCAGTTTCCAGGGGCGTTCAATTCAGCCCCAGCATTTT. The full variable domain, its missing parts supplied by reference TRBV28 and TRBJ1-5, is DVKVTQSSRYLVKRTGEKVFLECVQDMDHENMFWYRQDPGLGLRLIYFSYDVKMKEKGDIPEGYSVSREKKERFSLILESASTNQTSMYLCASSFQGRSIQPQHFGDGTRLSIL.